This T cell receptor beta chain emerged from a study of a mutant IDH1 vaccine in newly diagnosed glioma (TCRdb year 2021). Regarding the study in general: Of the approximately 35 treated patients, 62.5% were male and around 40% were female, and a mean age of approximately 40 years was recorded. Before enrollment, most patients had been given radiochemotherapy with temozolomide as standard therapy, while the rest had received either radiotherapy alone or temozolomide alone. Peripheral blood samples were drawn at six visits, namely V03 (baseline), V05, V07, V10, V12 and V13. For exploratory analyses, some 24 treated patients had longitudinal TCRB deep sequencing done wherever samples were available. Overall study outcomes, separate from this receptor: PBMC samples for TCRB deep sequencing were selected based on availability. The authors noted that analyses of patient blood samples could not be reproduced because of sample limitations. Immune responses induced by the vaccine were seen in 90% to 95% of patients across multiple MHC alleles. Changes in the top peripheral T cell clonotypes picked up by TCRB sequencing did not appear to be linked to pseudoprogression.

The protocol used for the library was the immunoSEQ multiplex PCR assay. The hsTCRB Kit was used according to the manufacturer's protocol to amplify rearranged TCR beta chain sequences. An Illumina MiSeq was used to sequence the TCRB libraries. The paper's data handling went like this. The kit vendor's proprietary platform handled demultiplexing, trimming and gene mapping. Imported from immuneACCESS, the table was reduced by TCRdb to in-frame sequences with V and J called. These copies leave out some clones; in studies compared against another copy, an unresolved V gene accounts for under half, and the cause of the remainder is not known. V, J and clone size were drawn from that table, and D and trimming were deduced from the DNA. The sample yields 70,000 to 100,000 clones; over 75% were counted once. The ten largest clones capture nearly 5.5% of the sample. To note about this clone: Which antigen it targets is not known. No qualities accompany the bases; no much larger clone lies one base away.

From the germline V gene, CDR1 is MNHEY and CDR2 is SVGAGI. V loses 4 bases, J loses 5 bases, and the germline ends lie 21 bases apart. The cysteine opens and the phenylalanine closes a CDR3 of 16 amino acids. Just CDR3 DNA is preserved here, 48 bases in frame from base 1. The time point label on this specimen signifies: baseline, week 1 (first vaccination visit). In the paper's terms, the treatment or condition label means: pre-vaccination baseline after standard-of-care therapy. Newly diagnosed WHO grade 3 or 4 IDH1-mutant astrocytomas showing loss of nuclear ATRX were present in the donors. The samples were drawn from NOA16, a multicentre, single-arm, open-label phase I trial in Germany that tested a mutant IDH1 peptide vaccine in humans for the first time. Visit V03 blood draws served as the baseline sample for immunogenicity testing. Genomic DNA for TCRB sequencing was extracted from EDTA blood using the DNeasy Blood and Tissue Kit.

The receptor chain draws on TRBV6-5 and TRBJ2-7; the best D guess is TRBD2, with 7 bases matching. The clonotype originates from a man between 35 and 55 years old with glioma. Some clones in this sample may be carry-over from other donors' samples. The sequences come from PBMCs, collected from a glioma patient treated with radiotherapy, temozolomide or both. At the DNA level, the sequence is TGTGCCAGCAGTTCCCTCTCCGGGGGGCGCGGGCACGAGCAGTACTTC. Its amino acids are CASSSLSGGRGHEQYF.